This TCR beta chain was identified during a study of blood T cell repertoires in COVID-19. Study in general: Spain, Italy and the United States supplied samples that represented acute and convalescent COVID-19. T cells, B-cell-depleted T cells, or PBMCs provided the cDNA or gDNA that served as material.

Authors' methods: Cell counts per sample came from amplifying reference gene primers. Sequencing was performed with immunoSEQ multiplex PCR; in TCRdb, only in-frame clones are kept and a portion is missing. The DNA gave D and trimming, while V, J and clone size come from that table. Of under 200,000 clones listed, around 87% are singletons. The CDR3 spans 13 residues. Trimming pared 0 bases from V and 7 bases from J, leaving 12 bases between. Germline lookup yields CDR1 GTSNPN and CDR2 SVGIG (reference sequence). V is TRBV30 and J is TRBJ1-2; D remains ambiguous. The clonotype was recovered from an elderly woman in a cohort sampled during active or convalescent COVID-19. The sequenced sample was peripheral blood. The CDR3 region is CAWSVVQYGGYTF. The CDR3 nucleotides read TGTGCCTGGAGTGTAGTACAATATGGTGGCTACACCTTC.